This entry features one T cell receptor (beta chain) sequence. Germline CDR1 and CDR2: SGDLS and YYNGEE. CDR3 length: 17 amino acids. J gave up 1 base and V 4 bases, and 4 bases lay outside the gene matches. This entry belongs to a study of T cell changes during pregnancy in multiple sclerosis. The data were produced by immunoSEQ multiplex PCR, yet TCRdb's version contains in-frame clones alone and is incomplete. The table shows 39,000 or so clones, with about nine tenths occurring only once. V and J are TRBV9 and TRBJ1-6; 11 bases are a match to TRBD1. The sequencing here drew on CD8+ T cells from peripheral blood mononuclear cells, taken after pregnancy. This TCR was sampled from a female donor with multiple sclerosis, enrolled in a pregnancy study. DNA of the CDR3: TGTGCCAGCAGCATCGGACAGGGGGCTTCCTATAATTCACCCCTCCACTTT. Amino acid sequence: CASSIGQGASYNSPLHF.